These 30 T cell receptor beta chains originate from one sample sequenced in a study of long-term antiretroviral therapy in people with HIV. Survey-level resolution applied to immunoSEQ assay v3.0. Using immunoSEQ multiplex PCR, the repertoire was profiled, and TCRdb retains in-frame clones only, with some absent. Here the sample spans under 30,000 clones, around four fifths being singletons. Source: unsorted PBMCs, taken 3 years after starting antiretroviral therapy. The receptors were sampled from a man aged 18 to 29 with HIV.

The rearrangement links TRBV18 to TRBJ1-5; TRBD1 is a possible D gene (5 bases). Germline-derived CDR1 and CDR2 are KGHSH and LQKENI. The CDR3 sequence is 12 residues long. With 2 bases removed from V and 7 bases from J, the gap between germline ends came to 6 bases. The CDR3 sequence: CASSPGAQPQHF. CDR3 DNA sequence: TGTGCCAGCTCACCAGGGGCCCAGCCCCAGCATTTT.

This rearrangement joins TRBV19 to TRBJ2-7; no clear D. Deletions cut 5 bases from V and 6 bases from J, with 14 bases between. The CDR3 consists of 13 residues. Germline V lookup: CDR1 LNHDA, CDR2 SQIVND (reference sequence). CDR3 residues: CASSQGPLGEQYV. CDR3 nucleotides: TGTGCCAGTAGTCAAGGGCCCCTGGGCGAGCAGTACGTC.

The chain joins TRBV5-6 to TRBJ1-3; D remains unclear. The CDR3 consists of 14 residues. The germline V gene encodes CDR1 SGHDT and CDR2 YYEEEE. V lost 4 bases and J 3 bases, leaving 11 bases between the germline ends. The CDR3 spells CASSHLQIGNTIYF. CDR3 in DNA: TGTGCCAGCAGCCATTTACAGATTGGAAACACCATATATTTT.

V gene TRBV6-5 combines with J gene TRBJ1-1, with D perhaps TRBD1 (6 bases). Trimming pared 2 bases from V and 0 bases from J, leaving 13 bases between. CDR1 is MNHEY and CDR2 is SVGAGI in the germline V gene. The CDR3 spans 16 residues. The CDR3, as DNA: TGTGCCAGCAGTTACGGATCTTGGACAGTGAACACTGAAGCTTTCTTT. This encodes CASSYGSWTVNTEAFF.

V is TRBV28 and J is TRBJ1-1; D is unresolved. With 3 bases removed from V and 7 bases from J, the gap between germline ends came to 9 bases. CDR3 length: 12 amino acids. Germline V lookup: CDR1 MDHEN, CDR2 SYDVKM. CDR3 protein: CASSFGYSEAFF. In DNA form, the CDR3 reads TGTGCCAGCAGTTTCGGTTACAGTGAAGCTTTCTTT.

The chain employs TRBV20-1 and TRBJ1-3, with 7 bases identical to TRBD1. Germline V gene data show CDR1 as DFQATT and CDR2 as SNEGSKA (reference sequence). Trimming at V came to 6 bases and at J to 8 bases, leaving 4 bases not matched to a gene. The CDR3 loop spans 11 amino acids. This CDR3 reads CSASGGDTIYF. The CDR3 coding sequence is TGCAGTGCGTCAGGGGGGGACACCATATATTTT.

This sequence joins TRBV30 and TRBJ1-4, with 7 bases fitting TRBD1. Germline V gene lookup returns CDR1 GTSNPN and CDR2 SVGIG (reference sequence). CDR3 length: 15 amino acids. Unmatched junction bases numbered 6, after V lost 0 bases and J lost 5 bases. The CDR3 DNA is TGTGCCTGGAGTGTCCGACAGGGATTAAATGAAAAACTGTTTTTT. It encodes CAWSVRQGLNEKLFF.

This sequence joins TRBV28 and TRBJ2-1, with a weak D call TRBD2 (5 bases). CDR3 size: 12 residues. With 6 bases removed from V and 7 bases from J, the gap between germline ends came to 10 bases. Per germline, CDR1 MDHEN and CDR2 SYDVKM. CDR3 residues: CASRTRRNEQFF. Here the CDR3 DNA reads TGTGCCAGCAGGACCCGGAGGAATGAGCAGTTCTTC.

J is TRBJ2-7 and V is TRBV6-1; no firm D call. In germline, CDR1 is MNHNS, CDR2 SASEGT. Deletions cut 11 bases from V and 4 bases from J, with 15 bases between. The CDR3 totals 12 residues. CDR3 residues: CASAWRGYEQYF. The CDR3 coding sequence is TGTGCCTCAGCCTGGAGAGGATACGAGCAGTACTTC.

For the CDR3, the DNA is TGTGCCAGCAGCTCCTGGACAGTCAATGAGCAGTTCTTC. Translating gives CASSSWTVNEQFF. The chain couples TRBV11-2 to TRBJ2-1, with D perhaps TRBD1 (6 bases). CDR3 length: 13 amino acids. CDR1 SGHAT and CDR2 FQNNGV come from the germline V gene. The V end was cut by 4 bases, the J end by 6 bases, with 10 bases between.

J is TRBJ1-1 and V is TRBV7-8; D may be TRBD1 (6 bases). V shed 2 bases and J shed 4 bases, with 14 bases lying between them. Per germline, CDR1 SGHVS and CDR2 FQNEAQ. This CDR3 has 15 residues. The CDR3 bases are TGTGCCAGCAGCTTAACCCAAGCAGGGGTCACTGAAGCTTTCTTT. The encoded protein is CASSLTQAGVTEAFF.

The V and J genes are TRBV6-5 and TRBJ1-1; D not resolved. Trimming stripped 2 bases from V and 3 bases from J, with 7 bases between. The CDR3 extends over 13 amino acids. The germline gives CDR1 MNHEY, CDR2 SVGAGI. The CDR3 sequence: CASSYGLDTEAFF. DNA for the CDR3: TGTGCCAGCAGTTACGGCCTGGACACTGAAGCTTTCTTT.

In its sample, this clone was seen a few times. The chain uses TRBV30 and TRBJ1-5; D call uncertain. The CDR3 sequence is 13 residues long. Trimming stripped 3 bases from V and 7 bases from J, with 13 bases between. Germline V lookup: CDR1 GTSNPN, CDR2 SVGIG (reference sequence). The CDR3 spells CAWSATGNQPQHF. For the CDR3, the DNA is TGTGCCTGGAGCGCCACGGGGAACCAGCCCCAGCATTTT. Variable domain in full (rest from reference TRBV30 and TRBJ1-5): SQTIHQWPATLVQPVGSPLSLECTVEGTSNPNLYWYRQAAGRGLQLLFYSVGIGQISSEVPQNLSASRPQDRQFILSSKKLLLSDSGFYLCAWSATGNQPQHFGDGTRLSIL.

This clone has just a few counts. V is TRBV7-2 and J is TRBJ1-5, with no clear D. CDR3 length equals 15 residues. V was clipped by 1 base and J by 2 bases, with 9 bases between them. Germline CDR1 SGHTA, CDR2 FQGNSA. CDR3 amino acids: CASSLGGSGNQPQHF. CDR3 sequence (DNA): TGTGCCAGCAGCTTAGGAGGGTCAGGCAATCAGCCCCAGCATTTT.

A few counts support this clone. This chain links TRBV7-2 with TRBJ2-7, with a weak D call TRBD2 (6 bases). Per the germline V gene, CDR1 is SGHTA and CDR2 is FQGNSA. Trimming took 4 bases from V and 7 from J, leaving 14 bases between them. The CDR3 is 13 amino acids. The CDR3 loop is CASSYAGGGEQYF. DNA for the CDR3: TGTGCCAGCAGCTACGCCGGGGGAGGAGAGCAGTACTTC.

The rearrangement links TRBV28 to TRBJ1-2; D is perhaps TRBD1 (5 bases). Trimming shortened V by 5 bases and J by 0 bases, and 13 bases separated the two germline ends. Germline loops: CDR1 MDHEN, CDR2 SYDVKM. The CDR3 extends over 15 amino acids. This CDR3 is CASSIDSSANYGYTF. CDR3 sequence (DNA): TGTGCCAGCAGTATAGACAGCTCAGCTAACTATGGCTACACCTTC.

The V gene is TRBV18, the J gene TRBJ2-1; 7 bases agree with TRBD2. CDR3 length equals 14 residues. V was pared by 6 bases and J by 4 bases, with 6 bases of the junction left unmatched. Per the germline V gene, CDR1 is KGHSH and CDR2 is LQKENI. CDR3 in DNA: TGTGCCAGCTCTCAAGCGGGACGATACAATGAGCAGTTCTTC. Its translation: CASSQAGRYNEQFF.

The chain carries TRBV19 and TRBJ2-1; 10 nucleotides match TRBD2. Germline CDR1 is LNHDA and CDR2 is SQIVND (reference sequence). The CDR3 is 16 residues long. V was clipped by 6 bases and J by 0 bases; unmatched bases: 5. The CDR3 DNA is TGTGCCAGTAGACTAGCGGGGCCTAACTCCTACAATGAGCAGTTCTTC. It encodes CASRLAGPNSYNEQFF.

This clone was found once. This chain uses TRBV5-6 with TRBJ2-3, with D possibly being TRBD1 (5 bases). Trimming took 2 bases from V and 0 from J, leaving 10 bases between them. Germline V gives CDR1 SGHDT, CDR2 YYEEEE. CDR3 length: 15 residues. The CDR3 DNA is TGTGCCAGCAGCTTCAGACAGACGAGCACAGATACGCAGTATTTT. Translated, it gives CASSFRQTSTDTQYF.

The chain carries TRBV29-1 and TRBJ2-3; tentatively, D is TRBD1 (6 bases). The V and J ends lost 5 bases and 8 bases respectively, with 14 bases between them. The CDR3 has 12 residues. Germline assignment: CDR1 SQVTM and CDR2 ANQGSEA. CDR3 loop: CSVSTGMRTQYF. CDR3 nucleotides: TGCAGCGTTTCCACAGGGATGCGTACGCAGTATTTT.

This clone was seen just once. The chain recombines TRBV18 with TRBJ1-5; possibly TRBD1 for D (5 bases). V was shortened by 4 bases and J by 6 bases, with 13 bases between the two germline ends. Germline lookup yields CDR1 KGHSH and CDR2 LQKENI. CDR3 size: 14 residues. DNA of the CDR3: TGTGCCAGCTCACTGGGGGTAACCAGTCAGCCCCAGCATTTT. Amino acids: CASSLGVTSQPQHF.

This clone has a handful of counts. CDR3 in DNA: TGCGCCAGCAGCCAGGTGTTCCAGGAAAAGAACACTGAAGCTTTCTTT. Protein product: CASSQVFQEKNTEAFF. J is TRBJ1-1 and V is TRBV4-1; D is unresolved. Deletions cut 3 bases from V and 1 base from J, with 15 bases between. Germline-derived CDR1 and CDR2 are MGHRA and YSYEKL. The length of the CDR3 is 16 residues.

This clone was counted between two and nine times. This chain links TRBV10-2 with TRBJ1-6, with a weak D call TRBD1 (6 bases). V lost 0 bases and J 9 bases, leaving 15 bases between the germline ends. The germline V gene has CDR1 WSHSY and CDR2 SAAADI. CDR3 length: 16 amino acids. In DNA form, the CDR3 reads TGCGCCAGCAGTGAGTCCACAGGGCCCAAGGGTTCACCCCTCCACTTT. Residues: CASSESTGPKGSPLHF.

The chain has TRBV10-3 and TRBJ2-7; D assignment may be TRBD1 or TRBD2 (5 bases each). Trimming shortened V by 0 bases and J by 7 bases, and 28 bases separated the two germline ends. The CDR3 runs to 19 residues. Germline V CDR1 and CDR2: ENHRY, SYGVKD. The CDR3: CAISESRGPGAGGVGEQYF. The CDR3 region has the DNA TGTGCCATCAGTGAGTCGAGGGGCCCTGGGGCCGGCGGAGTTGGGGAGCAGTACTTC.

This chain connects TRBV2 to TRBJ1-4, with D unresolved. Looked up from germline, CDR1 is SNHLY and CDR2 is FYNNEI. The germline V and J ends were trimmed by 7 bases and 3 bases, with 9 bases remaining between them. The CDR3 length is 13 residues. The CDR3 region is CASNGLSNEKLFF. CDR3 nucleotide sequence: TGTGCCAGCAACGGGCTATCTAATGAAAAACTGTTTTTT. Supplemented by reference TRBV2 and TRBJ1-4, the full variable domain reads EPEVTQTPSHQVTQMGQEVILRCVPISNHLYFYWYRQILGQKVEFLVSFYNNEISEKSEIFDDQFSVERPDGSNFTLKIRSTKLEDSAMYFCASNGLSNEKLFFGSGTQLSVL.

The chain uses TRBV5-6 and TRBJ1-6; 8 bases match TRBD1. V lost 5 bases, J lost 13 bases, and 11 bases stayed unmatched. Germline values: CDR1 SGHDT, CDR2 YYEEEE. The length of the CDR3 is 14 residues. The CDR3 DNA reads as TGTGCCAGCAGAAATGACAGGGGAGGGGATCCCCTCCACTTT. Translation: CASRNDRGGDPLHF. The full variable domain, completed using reference TRBV5-6 and TRBJ1-6, is DAGVTQSPTHLIKTRGQQVTLRCSPKSGHDTVSWYQQALGQGPQFIFQYYEEEERQRGNFPDRFSGHQFPNYSSELNVNALLLGDSALYLCASRNDRGGDPLHFGNGTRLTVT.

The chain employs TRBV2 and TRBJ1-4, with a weak D call TRBD1 (6 bases). Trimming took 1 base from V and 8 from J, leaving 17 bases between them. CDR3 length equals 16 residues. Germline lookup yields CDR1 SNHLY and CDR2 FYNNEI. CDR3 amino acids: CASSEDGGPEGEKLFF. The CDR3 DNA reads TGTGCCAGCAGTGAAGACGGGGGCCCAGAGGGGGAAAAACTGTTTTTT. Looking up the rest from reference TRBV2 and TRBJ1-4 gives the full variable domain: EPEVTQTPSHQVTQMGQEVILRCVPISNHLYFYWYRQILGQKVEFLVSFYNNEISEKSEIFDDQFSVERPDGSNFTLKIRSTKLEDSAMYFCASSEDGGPEGEKLFFGSGTQLSVL.

The V call is TRBV29-1, the J call TRBJ2-3; no clear D gene. Trimming removed 3 bases from V and 4 bases from J, with 8 bases in between. CDR3 size: 12 residues. Germline CDR1 is SQVTM and CDR2 is ANQGSEA. The CDR3 DNA is TGCAGCGTTGATGCCGCGGCAGATACGCAGTATTTT. It translates to CSVDAAADTQYF.

This chain joins TRBV15 and TRBJ2-3, with D perhaps matching TRBD1 (6 bases). The CDR3 contains 18 residues. V was trimmed by 3 bases and J by 2 bases, leaving 21 bases between them. The germline V gene encodes CDR1 LNHNV and CDR2 YYDKDF (reference sequence). As DNA, the CDR3 is TGTGCCACCAGCAGGAACCGGGACACAAAATCCCCCACAGATACGCAGTATTTT. This sequence encodes CATSRNRDTKSPTDTQYF.

The V call is TRBV6-8, the J call TRBJ1-4, with 7 bases lining up with TRBD1. This CDR3 has 15 residues. CDR1 and CDR2 (germline): MNHGY, SAAAGT. Trimming cost V 6 bases and J 4 bases; bases outside gene matches: 8. DNA of the CDR3: TGTGCCAGCAGGTCCCGGGACAGAGATAATGAAAAACTGTTTTTT. Translation gives CASRSRDRDNEKLFF.